This T cell receptor (beta chain) originates from a study of Ad26.COV2.S vaccination and SARS-CoV-2 variants. The study's findings and limits: The study found higher spike-specific TCR breadth in vaccine than placebo recipients.

Libraries were prepared by immunoSEQ multiplex PCR; TCRdb keeps only in-frame clonotypes and omits some of them. Of around 400,000 clones listed, 83% are singletons. With respect to this clone: Its antigen is unidentified.

As for treatment: 19 received Ad26.COV2.S at low or high dose, single or two shots; about 5 received placebo; per-sample allocation not given. The investigators took samples on day 63 after the first vaccine or placebo injection. In Boston, an adult donor aged 18-55 years took part. What was given as vaccine was an Ad26 vector encoding Wuhan-strain SARS-CoV-2 spike. V gave up 0 bases and J gave up 8 bases, with 13 bases separating them. CDR3 length equals 15 residues. Per the germline V gene, CDR1 is KGHSH and CDR2 is LQKENI. The sample consisted of peripheral blood, taken in a trial of Ad26.COV2.S vaccine versus placebo. The genes are TRBV18 and TRBJ1-4, with unresolved D. This TCR came from a person aged 18-60 years who received the Ad26.COV2.S COVID-19 vaccine or a placebo. CDR3 nucleotide sequence: TGTGCCAGCTCACCACCCACAGCTCATACGGAAAAACTGTTTTTT. It is translated as CASSPPTAHTEKLFF.